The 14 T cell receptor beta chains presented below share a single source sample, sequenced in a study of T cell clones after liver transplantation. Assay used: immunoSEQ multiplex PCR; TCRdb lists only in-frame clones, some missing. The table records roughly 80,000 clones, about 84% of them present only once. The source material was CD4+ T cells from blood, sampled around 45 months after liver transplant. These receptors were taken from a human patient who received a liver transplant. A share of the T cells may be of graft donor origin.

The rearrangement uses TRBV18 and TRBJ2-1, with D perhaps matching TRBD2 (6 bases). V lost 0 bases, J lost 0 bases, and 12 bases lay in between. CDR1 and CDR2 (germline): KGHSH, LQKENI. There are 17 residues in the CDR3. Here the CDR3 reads CASSPPSGSISYNEQFF. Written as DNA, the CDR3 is TGTGCCAGCTCACCACCATCCGGGAGTATCTCCTACAATGAGCAGTTCTTC. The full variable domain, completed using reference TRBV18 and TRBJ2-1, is NAGVMQNPRHLVRRRGQEARLRCSPMKGHSHVYWYRQLPEEGLKFMVYLQKENIIDESGMPKERFSAEFPKEGPSILRIQQVVRGDSAAYFCASSPPSGSISYNEQFFGPGTRLTVL.

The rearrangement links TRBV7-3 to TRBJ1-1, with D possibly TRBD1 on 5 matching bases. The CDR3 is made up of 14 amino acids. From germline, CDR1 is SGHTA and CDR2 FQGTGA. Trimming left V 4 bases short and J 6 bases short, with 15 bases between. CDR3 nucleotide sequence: TGTGCCAGCAGCTCCTCAAACCGACAGCCTGAAGCTTTCTTT. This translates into CASSSSNRQPEAFF.

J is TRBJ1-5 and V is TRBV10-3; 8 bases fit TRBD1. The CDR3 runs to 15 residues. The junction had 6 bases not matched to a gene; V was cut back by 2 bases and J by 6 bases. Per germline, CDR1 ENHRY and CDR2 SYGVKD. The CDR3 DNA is TGTGCCATCAGTGAGAGCCAGGGGGCGATTCAGCCCCAGCATTTT. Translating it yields CAISESQGAIQPQHF.

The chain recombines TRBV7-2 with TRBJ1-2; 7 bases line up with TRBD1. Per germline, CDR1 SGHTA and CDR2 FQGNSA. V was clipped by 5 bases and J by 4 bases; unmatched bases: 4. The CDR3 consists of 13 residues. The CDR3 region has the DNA TGTGCCAGCAGCCCAGACAGGGTCTATGGCTACACCTTC. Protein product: CASSPDRVYGYTF.

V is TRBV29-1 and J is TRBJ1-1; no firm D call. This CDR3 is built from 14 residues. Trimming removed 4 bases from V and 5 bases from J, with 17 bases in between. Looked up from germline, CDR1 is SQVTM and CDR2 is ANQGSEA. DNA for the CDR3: TGCAGCGTTGTGGGATATATGGGGATTACTGAAGCTTTCTTT. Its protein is CSVVGYMGITEAFF. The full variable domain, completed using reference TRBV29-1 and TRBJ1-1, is SAVISQKPSRDICQRGTSLTIQCQVDSQVTMMFWYRQQPGQSLTLIATANQGSEATYESGFVIDKFPISRPNLTFSTLTVSNMSPEDSSIYLCSVVGYMGITEAFFGQGTRLTVV.

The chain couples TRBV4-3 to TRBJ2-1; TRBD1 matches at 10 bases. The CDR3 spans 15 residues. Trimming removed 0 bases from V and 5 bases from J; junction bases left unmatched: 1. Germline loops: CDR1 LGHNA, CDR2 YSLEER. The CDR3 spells CASSQEGTGDNEQFF. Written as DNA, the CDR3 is TGCGCCAGCAGCCAAGAAGGGACAGGGGACAATGAGCAGTTCTTC.

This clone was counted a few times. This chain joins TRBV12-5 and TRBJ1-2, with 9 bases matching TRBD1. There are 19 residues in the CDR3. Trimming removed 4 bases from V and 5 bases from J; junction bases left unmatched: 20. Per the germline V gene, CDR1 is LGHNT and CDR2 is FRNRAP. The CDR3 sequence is CASGSSKENITGGAYGYTF. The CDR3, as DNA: TGTGCTAGTGGTTCCTCCAAAGAAAATATAACAGGGGGCGCTTATGGCTACACCTTC.

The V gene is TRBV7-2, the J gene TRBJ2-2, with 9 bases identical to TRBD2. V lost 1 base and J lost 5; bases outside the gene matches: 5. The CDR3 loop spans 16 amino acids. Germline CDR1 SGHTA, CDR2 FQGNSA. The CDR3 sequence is CASSLVSGRKTGELFF. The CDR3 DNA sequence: TGTGCCAGCAGCTTAGTTAGCGGGAGAAAAACCGGGGAGCTGTTTTTT.

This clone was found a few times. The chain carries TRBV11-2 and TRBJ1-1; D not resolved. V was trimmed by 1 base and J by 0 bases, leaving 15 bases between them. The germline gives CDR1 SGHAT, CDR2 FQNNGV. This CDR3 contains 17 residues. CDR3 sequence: CASSLVRPVRLNTEAFF. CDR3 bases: TGTGCCAGCAGCTTAGTTAGGCCAGTTCGCCTGAACACTGAAGCTTTCTTT.

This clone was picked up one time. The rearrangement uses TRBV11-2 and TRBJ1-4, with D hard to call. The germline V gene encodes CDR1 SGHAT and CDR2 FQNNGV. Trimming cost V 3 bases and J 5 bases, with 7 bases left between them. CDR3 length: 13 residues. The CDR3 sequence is CASSFLENEKLFF. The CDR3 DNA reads TGTGCCAGCAGCTTCCTGGAAAATGAAAAACTGTTTTTT.

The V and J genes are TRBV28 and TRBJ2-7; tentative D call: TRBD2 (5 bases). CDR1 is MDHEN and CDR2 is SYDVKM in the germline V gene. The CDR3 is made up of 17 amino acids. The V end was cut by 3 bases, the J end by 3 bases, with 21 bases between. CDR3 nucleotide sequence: TGTGCCAGCAGTTTCCGTACCCCGGGGAAAAGGAACTACGAGCAGTACTTC. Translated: CASSFRTPGKRNYEQYF.

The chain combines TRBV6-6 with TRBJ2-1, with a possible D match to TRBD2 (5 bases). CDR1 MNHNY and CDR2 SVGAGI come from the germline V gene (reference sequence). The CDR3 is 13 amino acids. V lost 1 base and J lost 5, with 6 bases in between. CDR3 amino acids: CASSYWEHNEQFF. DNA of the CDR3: TGTGCCAGCAGTTACTGGGAGCACAATGAGCAGTTCTTC.

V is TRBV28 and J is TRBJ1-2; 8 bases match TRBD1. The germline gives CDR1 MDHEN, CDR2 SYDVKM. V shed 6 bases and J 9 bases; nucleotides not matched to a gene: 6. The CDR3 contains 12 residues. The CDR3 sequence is CASSLGQGRYTF. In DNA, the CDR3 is TGTGCCAGCAGCCTTGGACAGGGCCGCTACACCTTC.

CDR3 residues: CASTRTGGFTGELFF. The DNA of the CDR3 is TGTGCCAGCACCAGGACAGGGGGCTTCACCGGGGAGCTGTTTTTT. This rearrangement joins TRBV6-5 to TRBJ2-2; TRBD1 agrees at 11 bases. V shed 7 bases, J shed 4 bases, and the junction held 5 bases outside the gene matches. This CDR3 is built from 15 residues. Germline CDR1 MNHEY, CDR2 SVGAGI.